This record looks at one T cell receptor (beta chain) sequence and its context. Antigen: not known. Other DNA sequences from this sample encode an identical CDR3 as well. The sample comes from a study of CD8+ T cells in alopecia areata. Study results and limitations: With patients, TCR sharing proved less clear than in mice, a difference possibly related to HLA. Scalp sample sequencing also detects resident alphabeta T cells of normal skin.

Collection of lesional scalp punch biopsies and peripheral blood was performed in alopecia areata patients. Investigators isolated RNA and reverse transcribed it into cDNA to act as the sequencing template. Measured with immunoSEQ multiplex PCR; TCRdb has only the in-frame clones, and not every one. The sample shows under 250,000 clones, 50% to 60% of them seen only once. The germline V and J ends were trimmed by 0 bases and 0 bases, with 6 bases remaining between them. Germline V gene lookup returns CDR1 SGHRS and CDR2 YFSETQ. The CDR3 contains 14 residues. The V and J genes are TRBV5-1 and TRBJ2-5; D is undetermined. Sample: CD4+ T cells sorted from blood, taken at week 0. This TCR was recovered from a human donor with alopecia areata. DNA for the CDR3: TGCGCCAGCAGCTTGGGACTGTACCAAGAGACCCAGTACTTC. It yields the protein CASSLGLYQETQYF.